The 22 T cell receptor beta chains presented below share a single source sample, sequenced in a study of CXCR3-negative and CXCR3-positive naive CD8 T cells. The study made its TRB cDNA libraries by 5' RACE, adding UMI labels. TCRdb reanalyzed the 5' RACE reads and collapses them to one entry per CDR3 protein, without DNA. This repertoire includes about 130,000 distinct CDR3 sequences. What was sequenced was naive CXCR3- CD8+ T cells from blood. Subset given: CD45RO-CCR7+CD27+CD95- naive CD8+ T cells lacking CXCR3 (TNR3-). Every receptor here comes from a human donor in good health. Some clones in this sample may be carry-over from other donors' samples.

The chain joins TRBV28 to TRBJ1-5. The CDR3 has 12 amino acids. Germline V CDR1 and CDR2: MDHEN, SYDVKM. The CDR3 sequence is CASSFSGFTQHF.

This chain links TRBV19 with TRBJ2-1; there is no DNA to check the TCRdb D call of TRBD2. Germline V lookup: CDR1 LNHDA, CDR2 SQIVND (reference sequence). The CDR3 is 17 residues long. The CDR3 is CASSIDRSLGSYNEQFF.

This chain joins TRBV29-1 and TRBJ2-5; TCRdb's D call of TRBD1 is untestable without DNA. Germline CDR1 SQVTM, CDR2 ANQGSEA. CDR3 length: 11 amino acids. CDR3 protein: CSVDGAGTQYF.

This chain uses TRBV19 with TRBJ2-7; the D gene TCRdb calls, TRBD2, cannot be checked with no DNA. CDR3 length: 14 residues. Germline V gives CDR1 LNHDA, CDR2 SQIVND (reference sequence). The CDR3 spells CASSAGTSSYEQYF.

The V call is TRBV14, the J call TRBJ1-1; TCRdb's assignment of TRBD1 cannot be checked, as there is no DNA. The CDR3 loop spans 18 amino acids. CDR1 and CDR2 (germline): SGHDN, FVKESK. This CDR3 reads CASSQDRDRGLWPPEAFF.

This chain links TRBV4-3 with TRBJ2-3; TCRdb picks TRBD1, but there is no DNA to check that call. CDR3 length: 17 residues. Germline CDR1 LGHNA, CDR2 YSLEER. The CDR3 sequence: CASSQSGDGGLTDTQYF.

The chain carries TRBV20-1 and TRBJ2-7. The CDR3 consists of 13 residues. Per germline, CDR1 DFQATT and CDR2 SNEGSKA (reference sequence). CDR3 residues: CSARETSSYEQYF.

This rearrangement joins TRBV7-9 to TRBJ2-5; the D call from TCRdb, TRBD2, cannot be confirmed without DNA. The length of the CDR3 is 16 residues. Germline CDR1 SEHNR, CDR2 FQNEAQ (reference sequence). The CDR3 reads CASTPFASGGSETQYF.

The chain carries TRBV28 and TRBJ2-7; as DNA is missing, the TRBD1 call by TCRdb cannot be tested. The CDR3 extends over 14 amino acids. The V gene's germline CDR1 is MDHEN and CDR2 SYDVKM. CDR3 sequence: CASSFHRGDYEQYF.

The chain joins TRBV20-1 to TRBJ1-5; TCRdb calls TRBD1, which cannot be checked without DNA. Germline-derived CDR1 and CDR2 are DFQATT and SNEGSKA (reference sequence). The CDR3 consists of 16 residues. The CDR3 loop reads CSAAPSRVYSNQPLHF.

The chain couples TRBV6-5 to TRBJ1-2. The CDR3 is 14 amino acids. The germline gives CDR1 MNHEY, CDR2 SVGAGI. The chain's CDR3 is CASSYSQAIYGYTF.

V gene TRBV10-3 combines with J gene TRBJ1-2; no DNA is available, so the TRBD1 call from TCRdb remains unchecked. The CDR3 sequence is 18 residues long. Germline values: CDR1 ENHRY, CDR2 SYGVKD. CDR3: CAISESSILGPLDYGYTF.

The rearrangement uses TRBV6-1 and TRBJ2-7; no DNA is available, so the TRBD1 call from TCRdb remains unchecked. The CDR3 is 13 amino acids. CDR1 is MNHNS, CDR2 SASEGT, per germline. This CDR3 is CATETDDPLEQYF.

V usage is TRBV5-1 and J usage is TRBJ2-1. CDR3 length: 17 residues. The germline V gene has CDR1 SGHRS and CDR2 YFSETQ. The CDR3 spells CACSLEWAPSSYNEQFF.

The chain combines TRBV28 with TRBJ2-7; TCRdb returns TRBD1, unconfirmable since there is no DNA. The CDR3 sequence is 16 residues long. Germline CDR1 and CDR2: MDHEN and SYDVKM. The CDR3 sequence is CASSLLGPDGSYEQYF.

The chain recombines TRBV7-9 with TRBJ1-2. The CDR3 is 15 residues long. Germline CDR1 and CDR2: SEHNR and FQNEAQ (reference sequence). The chain's CDR3 is CASSASFLWSIGYTF.

The chain has TRBV12-3 or TRBV12-4 and TRBJ1-1. The CDR3 covers 11 residues. The CDR3 loop reads CASKHDTEAFF.

The gene calls are TRBV29-1 and TRBJ2-7; TCRdb returns TRBD1, unconfirmable since there is no DNA. CDR3 length: 15 residues. CDR1 is SQVTM and CDR2 is ANQGSEA in the germline V gene. This CDR3 is CSVEGGQLSSYEQYF.

The genes are TRBV6-2 or TRBV6-3 and TRBJ2-1; TCRdb's D call of TRBD1 is untestable without DNA. The CDR3 extends over 15 amino acids. Germline V gene sequence: CDR1 MNHEY, CDR2 SVGEGT. The CDR3 spells CASYQETGRLDEQFF.

This chain links TRBV5-5 with TRBJ1-1; TCRdb's D gene call, TRBD1, goes unchecked for lack of DNA. This CDR3 is 14 amino acids long. CDR1 and CDR2 from the germline V gene are SGHKS and YYEKEE (reference sequence). The CDR3 protein is CASSFGASNTEAFF.

The chain recombines TRBV24-1 with TRBJ1-1; the TRBD1 assignment by TCRdb is unverifiable without DNA. Per the germline V gene, CDR1 is KGHDR and CDR2 is SFDVKD. This CDR3 spans 19 amino acids. This CDR3 is CATSDSRTPVGTGGTEAFF.

This chain joins TRBV12-3 or TRBV12-4 and TRBJ2-7; the TRBD1 assignment by TCRdb is unverifiable without DNA. The CDR3 is 12 residues long. The CDR3 protein is CASSLSRAEQYF.